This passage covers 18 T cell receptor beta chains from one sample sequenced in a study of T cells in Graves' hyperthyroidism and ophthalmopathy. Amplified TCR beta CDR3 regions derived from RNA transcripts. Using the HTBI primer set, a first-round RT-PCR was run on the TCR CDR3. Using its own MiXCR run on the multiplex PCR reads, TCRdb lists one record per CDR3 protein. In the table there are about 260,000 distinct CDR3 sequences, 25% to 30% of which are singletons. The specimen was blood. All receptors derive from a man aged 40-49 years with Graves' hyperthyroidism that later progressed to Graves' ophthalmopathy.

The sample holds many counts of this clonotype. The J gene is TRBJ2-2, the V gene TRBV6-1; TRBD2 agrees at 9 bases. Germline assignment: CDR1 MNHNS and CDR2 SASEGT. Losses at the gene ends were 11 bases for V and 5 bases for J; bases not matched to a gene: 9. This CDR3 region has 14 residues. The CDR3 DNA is TGTGCCGGAAGGAATAGCGGGAGAACCGGGGAGCTGTTTTTT. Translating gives CAGRNSGRTGELFF.

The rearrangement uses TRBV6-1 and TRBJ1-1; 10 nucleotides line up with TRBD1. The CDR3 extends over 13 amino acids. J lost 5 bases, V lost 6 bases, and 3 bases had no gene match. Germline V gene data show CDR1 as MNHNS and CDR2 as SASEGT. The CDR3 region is CASSRQGATEAFF. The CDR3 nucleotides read TGTGCCAGCAGCCGACAGGGGGCTACTGAAGCTTTCTTT.

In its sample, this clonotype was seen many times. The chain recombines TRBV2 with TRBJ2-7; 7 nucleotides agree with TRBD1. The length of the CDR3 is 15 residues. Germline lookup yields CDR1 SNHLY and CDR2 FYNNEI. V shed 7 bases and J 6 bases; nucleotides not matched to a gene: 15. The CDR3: CASTPERGLSREQYF. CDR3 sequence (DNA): TGTGCCAGCACCCCGGAAAGGGGGCTTAGTCGCGAGCAGTACTTC.

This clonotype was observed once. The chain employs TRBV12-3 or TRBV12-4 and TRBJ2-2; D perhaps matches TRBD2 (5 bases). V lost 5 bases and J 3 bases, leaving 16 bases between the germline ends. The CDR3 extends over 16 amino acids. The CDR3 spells CASSTRTGRDTGELFF. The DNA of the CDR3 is TGTGCCAGCAGTACTCGGACTGGAAGGGACACCGGGGAGCTGTTTTTT.

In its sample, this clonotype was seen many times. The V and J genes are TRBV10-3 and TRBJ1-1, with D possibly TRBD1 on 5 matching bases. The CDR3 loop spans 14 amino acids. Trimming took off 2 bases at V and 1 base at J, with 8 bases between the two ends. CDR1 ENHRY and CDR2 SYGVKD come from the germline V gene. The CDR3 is CAISERTTNTEAFF. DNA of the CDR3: TGTGCCATCAGTGAGAGGACAACGAACACTGAAGCTTTCTTT.

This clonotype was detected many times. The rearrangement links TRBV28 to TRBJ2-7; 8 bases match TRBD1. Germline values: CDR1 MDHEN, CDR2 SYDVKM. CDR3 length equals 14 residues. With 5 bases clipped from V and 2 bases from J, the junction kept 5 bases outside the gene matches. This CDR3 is CASSGQGRTYEQYF. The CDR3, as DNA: TGTGCCAGCAGTGGACAGGGACGGACCTACGAGCAGTACTTC.

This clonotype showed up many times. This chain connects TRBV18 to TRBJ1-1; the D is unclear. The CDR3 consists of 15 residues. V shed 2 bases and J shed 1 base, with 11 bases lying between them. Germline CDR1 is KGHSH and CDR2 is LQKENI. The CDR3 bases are TGTGCCAGCTCACCATCGGACGGATGGAACACTGAAGCTTTCTTT. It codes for CASSPSDGWNTEAFF.

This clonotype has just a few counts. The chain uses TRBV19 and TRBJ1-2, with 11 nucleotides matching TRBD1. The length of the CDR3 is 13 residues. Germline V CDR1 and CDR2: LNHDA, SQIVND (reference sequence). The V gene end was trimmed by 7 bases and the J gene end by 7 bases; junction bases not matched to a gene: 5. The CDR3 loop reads CASKRTGGFGYTF. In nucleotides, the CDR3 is TGTGCCAGTAAACGGACAGGGGGCTTTGGCTACACCTTC. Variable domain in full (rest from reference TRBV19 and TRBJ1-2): DGGITQSPKYLFRKEGQNVTLSCEQNLNHDAMYWYRQDPGQGLRLIYYSQIVNDFQKGDIAEGYSVSREKKESFPLTVTSAQKNPTAFYLCASKRTGGFGYTFGSGTRLTVV.

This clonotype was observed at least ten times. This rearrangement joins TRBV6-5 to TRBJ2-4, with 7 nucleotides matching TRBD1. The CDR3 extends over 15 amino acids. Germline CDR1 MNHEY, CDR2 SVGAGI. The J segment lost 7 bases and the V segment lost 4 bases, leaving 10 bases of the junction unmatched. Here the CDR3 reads CASSSTDRAWNIQYF. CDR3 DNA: TGTGCCAGCAGTTCGACCGACAGGGCTTGGAACATTCAGTACTTC.

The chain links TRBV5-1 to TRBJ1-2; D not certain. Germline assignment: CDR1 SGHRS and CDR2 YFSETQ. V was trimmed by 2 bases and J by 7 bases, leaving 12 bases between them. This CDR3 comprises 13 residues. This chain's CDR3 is CASSLVGEGGYTF. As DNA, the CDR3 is TGCGCCAGCAGCTTAGTTGGGGAAGGTGGCTACACCTTC.

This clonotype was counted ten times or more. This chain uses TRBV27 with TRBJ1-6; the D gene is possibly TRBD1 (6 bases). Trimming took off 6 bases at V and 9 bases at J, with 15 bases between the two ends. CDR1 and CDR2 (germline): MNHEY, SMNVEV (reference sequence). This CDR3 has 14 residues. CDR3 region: CASRPGQAGSPLHF. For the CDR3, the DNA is TGTGCCAGCAGGCCGGGACAAGCGGGTTCACCCCTCCACTTT.

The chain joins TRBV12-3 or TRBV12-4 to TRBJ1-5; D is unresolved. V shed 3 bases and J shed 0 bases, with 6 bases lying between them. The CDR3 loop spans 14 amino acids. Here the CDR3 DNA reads TGTGCCAGCAGTTTCGAGCTTAGCAATCAGCCCCAGCATTTT. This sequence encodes CASSFELSNQPQHF.

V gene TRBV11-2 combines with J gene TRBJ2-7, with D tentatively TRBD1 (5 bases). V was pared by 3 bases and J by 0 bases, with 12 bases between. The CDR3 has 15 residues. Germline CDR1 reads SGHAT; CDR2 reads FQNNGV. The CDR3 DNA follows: TGTGCCAGCAGCTTTGGGGCAGGCTTCTCCTACGAGCAGTACTTC. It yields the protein CASSFGAGFSYEQYF.

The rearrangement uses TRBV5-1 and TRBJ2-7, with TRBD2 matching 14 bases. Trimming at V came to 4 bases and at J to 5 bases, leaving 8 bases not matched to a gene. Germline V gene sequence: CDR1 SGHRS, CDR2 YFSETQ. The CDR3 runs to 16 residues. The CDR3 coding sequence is TGCGCCAGCAGCCCCCACGGGACTAGCGGGAGTAACGAGCAGTACTTC. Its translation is CASSPHGTSGSNEQYF.

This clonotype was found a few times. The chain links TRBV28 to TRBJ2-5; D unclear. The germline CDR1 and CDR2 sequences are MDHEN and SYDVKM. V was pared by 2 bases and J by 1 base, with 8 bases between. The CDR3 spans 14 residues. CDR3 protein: CASSLGSLQETQYF. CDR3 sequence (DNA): TGTGCCAGCAGTTTAGGGTCACTCCAAGAGACCCAGTACTTC.

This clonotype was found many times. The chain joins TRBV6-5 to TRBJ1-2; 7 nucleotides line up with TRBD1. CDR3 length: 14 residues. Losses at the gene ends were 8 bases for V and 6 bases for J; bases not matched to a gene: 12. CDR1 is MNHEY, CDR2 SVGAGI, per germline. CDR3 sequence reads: CASPKRDSGNGYTF. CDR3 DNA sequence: TGTGCCAGCCCAAAGCGGGACAGCGGGAATGGCTACACCTTC.

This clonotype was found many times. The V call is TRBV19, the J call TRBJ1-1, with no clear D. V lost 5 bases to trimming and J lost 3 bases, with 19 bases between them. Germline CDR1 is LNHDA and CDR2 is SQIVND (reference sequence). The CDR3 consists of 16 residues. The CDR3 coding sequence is TGTGCCAGTAGTCCCTTACCCGGGGTGGTCTACACTGAAGCTTTCTTT. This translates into CASSPLPGVVYTEAFF.

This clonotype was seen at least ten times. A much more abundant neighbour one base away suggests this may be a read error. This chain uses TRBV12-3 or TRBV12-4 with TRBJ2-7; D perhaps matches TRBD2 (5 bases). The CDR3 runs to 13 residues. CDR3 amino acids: CASRRRTSYGQYF. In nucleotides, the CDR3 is TGTGCCAGCAGACGGAGGACCTCCTACGGGCAGTACTTC.